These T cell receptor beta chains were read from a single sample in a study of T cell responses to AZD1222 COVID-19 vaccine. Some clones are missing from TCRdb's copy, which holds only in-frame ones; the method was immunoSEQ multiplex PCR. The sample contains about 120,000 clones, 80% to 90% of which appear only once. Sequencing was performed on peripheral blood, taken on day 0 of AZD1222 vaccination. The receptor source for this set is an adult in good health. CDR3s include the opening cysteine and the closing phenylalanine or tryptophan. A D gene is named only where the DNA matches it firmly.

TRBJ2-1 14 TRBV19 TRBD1 CASSKRTGEDEQFF
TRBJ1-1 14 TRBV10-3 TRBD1 CAISDGTANTEAFF
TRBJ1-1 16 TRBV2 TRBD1 CASSDLGGSLNTEAFF
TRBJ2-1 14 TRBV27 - CASSLSGSYNEQFF
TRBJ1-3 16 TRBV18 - CASSPPGGRNRNTIYF
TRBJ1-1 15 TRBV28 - CASSSLRGVGTEAFF
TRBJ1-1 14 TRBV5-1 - CASSNLAGNTEAFF
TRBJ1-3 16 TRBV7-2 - CASSLFYGGGGNTIYF
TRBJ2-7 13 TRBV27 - CASSLWRGGEQYF
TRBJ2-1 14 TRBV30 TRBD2 CAWSWAGAQGEQFF
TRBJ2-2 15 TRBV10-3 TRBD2 CAIRATSPNTGELFF
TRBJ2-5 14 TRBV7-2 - CASSLTQSQETQYF
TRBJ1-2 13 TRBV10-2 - CASSVSGHYGYTF
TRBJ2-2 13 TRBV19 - CASSVTGTGELFF
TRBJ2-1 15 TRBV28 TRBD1 CASSSGTGRLNEQFF
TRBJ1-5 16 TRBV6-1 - CASSEPRPGNNQPQHF